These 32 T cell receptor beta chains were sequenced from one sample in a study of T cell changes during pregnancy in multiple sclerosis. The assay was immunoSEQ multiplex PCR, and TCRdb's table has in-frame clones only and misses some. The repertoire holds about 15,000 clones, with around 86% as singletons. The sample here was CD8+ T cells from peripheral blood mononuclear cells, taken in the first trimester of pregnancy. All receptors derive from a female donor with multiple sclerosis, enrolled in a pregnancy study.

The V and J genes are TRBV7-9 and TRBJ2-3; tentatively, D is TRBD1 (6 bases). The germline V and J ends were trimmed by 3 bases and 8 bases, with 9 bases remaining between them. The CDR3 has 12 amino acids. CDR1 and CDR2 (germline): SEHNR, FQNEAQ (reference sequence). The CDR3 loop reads CASSLGTPTQYF. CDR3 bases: TGTGCCAGCAGCTTGGGGACACCTACGCAGTATTTT. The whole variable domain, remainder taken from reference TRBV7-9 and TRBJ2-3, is DTGVSQNPRHKITKRGQNVTFRCDPISEHNRLYWYRQTLGQGPEFLTYFQNEAQLEKSRLLSDRFSAERPKGSFSTLEIQRTEQGDSAMYLCASSLGTPTQYFGPGTRLTVL.

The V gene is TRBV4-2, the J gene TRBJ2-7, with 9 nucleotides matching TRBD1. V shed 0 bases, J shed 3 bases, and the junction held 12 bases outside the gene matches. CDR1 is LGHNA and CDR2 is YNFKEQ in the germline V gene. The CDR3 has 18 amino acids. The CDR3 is CASSQDLHSGTGNYEQYF. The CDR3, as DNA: TGTGCCAGCAGCCAAGATCTCCATTCCGGGACAGGGAACTACGAGCAGTACTTC.

CDR3 region: CASSDRDNSPLHF. DNA for the CDR3: TGTGCCAGCAGTGACAGGGATAATTCACCCCTCCACTTT. The rearrangement joins TRBV6-1 to TRBJ1-6, with D perhaps matching TRBD1 (5 bases). The CDR3 has 13 amino acids. Trimming stripped 3 bases from V and 5 bases from J, with 5 bases between. Germline V lookup: CDR1 MNHNS, CDR2 SASEGT.

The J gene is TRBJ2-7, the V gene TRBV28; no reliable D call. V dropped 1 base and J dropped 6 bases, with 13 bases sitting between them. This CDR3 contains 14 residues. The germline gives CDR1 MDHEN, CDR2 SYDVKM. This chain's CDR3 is CASSLFPQKLEQYF. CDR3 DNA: TGTGCCAGCAGTTTATTTCCCCAAAAACTCGAGCAGTACTTC. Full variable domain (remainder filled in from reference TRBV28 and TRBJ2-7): DVKVTQSSRYLVKRTGEKVFLECVQDMDHENMFWYRQDPGLGLRLIYFSYDVKMKEKGDIPEGYSVSREKKERFSLILESASTNQTSMYLCASSLFPQKLEQYFGPGTRLTVT.

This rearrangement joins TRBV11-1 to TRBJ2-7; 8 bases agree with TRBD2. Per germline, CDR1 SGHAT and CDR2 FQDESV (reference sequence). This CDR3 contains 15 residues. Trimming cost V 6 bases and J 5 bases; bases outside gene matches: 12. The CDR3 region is CASRAFSGGVNEQYF. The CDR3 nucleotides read TGTGCCAGCAGGGCTTTTTCCGGGGGGGTCAACGAGCAGTACTTC.

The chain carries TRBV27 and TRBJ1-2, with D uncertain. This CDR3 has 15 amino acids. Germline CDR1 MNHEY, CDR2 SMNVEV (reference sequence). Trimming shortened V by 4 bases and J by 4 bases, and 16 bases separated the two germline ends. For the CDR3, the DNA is TGTGCCAGCAGTTCCCGGACGCCCGGAGGCTATGGCTACACCTTC. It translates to CASSSRTPGGYGYTF.

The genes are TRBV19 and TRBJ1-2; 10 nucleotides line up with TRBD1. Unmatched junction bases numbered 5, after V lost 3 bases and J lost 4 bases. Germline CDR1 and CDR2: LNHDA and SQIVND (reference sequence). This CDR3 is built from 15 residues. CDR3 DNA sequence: TGTGCCAGTAGTATCGGGACAGGGGAGCGCTATGGCTACACCTTC. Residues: CASSIGTGERYGYTF.

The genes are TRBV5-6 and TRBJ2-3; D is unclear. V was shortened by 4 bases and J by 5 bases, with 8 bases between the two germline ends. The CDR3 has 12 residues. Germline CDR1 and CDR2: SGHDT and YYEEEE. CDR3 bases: TGTGCCAGCAGCGCAGGCCTAGATACGCAGTATTTT. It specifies CASSAGLDTQYF.

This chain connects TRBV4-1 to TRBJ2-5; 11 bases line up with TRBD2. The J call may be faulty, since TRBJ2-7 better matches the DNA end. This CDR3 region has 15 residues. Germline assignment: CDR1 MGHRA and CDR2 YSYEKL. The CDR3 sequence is CASSFTSGSYDEQYF. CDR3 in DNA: TGCGCCAGCAGCTTCACTAGCGGGAGTTATGACGAGCAGTACTTC.

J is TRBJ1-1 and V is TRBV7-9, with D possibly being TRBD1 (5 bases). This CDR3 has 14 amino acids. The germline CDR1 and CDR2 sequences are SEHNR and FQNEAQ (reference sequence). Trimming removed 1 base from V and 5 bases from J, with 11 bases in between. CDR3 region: CASSLGGGYTEAFF. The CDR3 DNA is TGTGCCAGCAGCTTAGGGGGGGGATATACTGAAGCTTTCTTT.

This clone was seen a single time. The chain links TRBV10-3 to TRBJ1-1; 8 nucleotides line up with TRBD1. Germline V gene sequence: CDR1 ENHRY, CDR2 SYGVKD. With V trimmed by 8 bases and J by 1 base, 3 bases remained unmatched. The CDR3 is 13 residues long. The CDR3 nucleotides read TGTGCCATCTGGGGGACAGGGAACACTGAAGCTTTCTTT. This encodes CAIWGTGNTEAFF.

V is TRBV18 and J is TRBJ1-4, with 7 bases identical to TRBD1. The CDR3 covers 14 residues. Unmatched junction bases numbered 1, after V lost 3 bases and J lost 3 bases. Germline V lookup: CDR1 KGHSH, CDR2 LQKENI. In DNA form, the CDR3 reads TGTGCCAGCTCACCGGGACAGTCTAATGAAAAACTGTTTTTT. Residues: CASSPGQSNEKLFF. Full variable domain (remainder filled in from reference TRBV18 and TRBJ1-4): NAGVMQNPRHLVRRRGQEARLRCSPMKGHSHVYWYRQLPEEGLKFMVYLQKENIIDESGMPKERFSAEFPKEGPSILRIQQVVRGDSAAYFCASSPGQSNEKLFFGSGTQLSVL.

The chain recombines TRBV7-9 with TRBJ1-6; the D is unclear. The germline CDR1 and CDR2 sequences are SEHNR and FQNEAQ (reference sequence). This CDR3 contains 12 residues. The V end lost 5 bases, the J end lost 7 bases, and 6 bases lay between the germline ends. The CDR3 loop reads CASSPENSPLHF. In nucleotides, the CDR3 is TGTGCCAGCAGCCCGGAGAATTCACCCCTCCACTTT.

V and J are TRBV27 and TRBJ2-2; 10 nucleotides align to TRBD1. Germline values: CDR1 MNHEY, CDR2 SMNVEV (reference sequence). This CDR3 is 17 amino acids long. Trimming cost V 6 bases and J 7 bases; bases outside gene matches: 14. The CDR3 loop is CASRTPAGQGNVGELFF. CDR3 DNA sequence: TGTGCCAGCAGGACCCCGGCGGGACAGGGGAATGTCGGGGAGCTGTTTTTT.

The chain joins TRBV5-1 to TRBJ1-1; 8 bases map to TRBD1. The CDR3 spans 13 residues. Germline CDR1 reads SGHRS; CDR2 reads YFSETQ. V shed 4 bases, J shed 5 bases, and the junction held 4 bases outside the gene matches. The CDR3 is CASSPTGETEAFF. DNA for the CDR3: TGCGCCAGCAGCCCGACAGGGGAAACTGAAGCTTTCTTT.

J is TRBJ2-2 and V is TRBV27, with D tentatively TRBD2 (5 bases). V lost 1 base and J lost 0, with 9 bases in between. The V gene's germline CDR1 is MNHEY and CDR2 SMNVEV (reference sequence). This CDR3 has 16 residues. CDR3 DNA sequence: TGTGCCAGCAGTTTATATCGCGGGTCGAACACCGGGGAGCTGTTTTTT. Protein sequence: CASSLYRGSNTGELFF.

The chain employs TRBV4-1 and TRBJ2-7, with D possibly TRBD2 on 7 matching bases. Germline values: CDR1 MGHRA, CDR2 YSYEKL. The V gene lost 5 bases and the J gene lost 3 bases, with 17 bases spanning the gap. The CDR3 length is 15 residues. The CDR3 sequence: CASSSRGGSGYEQYF. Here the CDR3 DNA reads TGCGCCAGCAGCTCAAGGGGGGGTTCAGGCTACGAGCAGTACTTC.

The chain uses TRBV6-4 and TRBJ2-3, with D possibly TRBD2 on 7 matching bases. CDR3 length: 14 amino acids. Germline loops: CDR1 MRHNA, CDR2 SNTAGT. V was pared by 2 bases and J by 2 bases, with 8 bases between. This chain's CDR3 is CASSDGGATDTQYF. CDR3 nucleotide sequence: TGTGCCAGCAGTGACGGGGGGGCCACAGATACGCAGTATTTT.

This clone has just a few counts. Here the CDR3 reads CASSYQDTQYF. CDR3 nucleotides: TGTGCCAGCAGCTATCAAGATACGCAGTATTTT. The genes are TRBV5-8 and TRBJ2-3; D is ambiguous. The CDR3 length is 11 residues. Trimming shortened V by 3 bases and J by 5 bases, and 4 bases separated the two germline ends. Germline CDR1 is SGHTS and CDR2 is YDEGEE.

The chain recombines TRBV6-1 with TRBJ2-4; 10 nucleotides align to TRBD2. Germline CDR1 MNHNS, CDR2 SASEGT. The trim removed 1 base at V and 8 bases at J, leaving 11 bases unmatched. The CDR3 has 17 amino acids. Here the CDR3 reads CASSEGVAGGLGDIQYF. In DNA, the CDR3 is TGTGCCAGCAGTGAAGGGGTAGCGGGAGGTCTCGGGGACATTCAGTACTTC.

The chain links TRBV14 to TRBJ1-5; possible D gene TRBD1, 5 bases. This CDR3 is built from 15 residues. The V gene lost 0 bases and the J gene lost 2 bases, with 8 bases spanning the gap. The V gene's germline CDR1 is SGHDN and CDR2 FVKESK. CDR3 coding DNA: TGTGCCAGCAGCCAAGATTCGGGGGGCAATCAGCCCCAGCATTTT. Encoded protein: CASSQDSGGNQPQHF. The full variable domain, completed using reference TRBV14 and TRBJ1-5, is EAGVTQFPSHSVIEKGQTVTLRCDPISGHDNLYWYRRVMGKEIKFLLHFVKESKQDESGMPNNRFLAERTGGTYSTLKVQPAELEDSGVYFCASSQDSGGNQPQHFGDGTRLSIL.

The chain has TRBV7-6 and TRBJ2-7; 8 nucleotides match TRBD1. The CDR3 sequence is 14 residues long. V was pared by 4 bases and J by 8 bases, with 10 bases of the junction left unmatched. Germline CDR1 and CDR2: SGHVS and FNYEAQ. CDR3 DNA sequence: TGTGCCAGCAGCTACACCCTCGGACAGGGCAAGCAGTACTTC. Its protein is CASSYTLGQGKQYF.

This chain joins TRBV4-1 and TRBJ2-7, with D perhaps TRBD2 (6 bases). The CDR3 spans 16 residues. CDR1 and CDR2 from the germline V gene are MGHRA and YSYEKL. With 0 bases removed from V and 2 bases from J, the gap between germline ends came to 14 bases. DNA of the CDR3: TGCGCCAGCAGCCAAGAGGGCGGGACGGGGACCTACGAGCAGTACTTC. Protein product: CASSQEGGTGTYEQYF.

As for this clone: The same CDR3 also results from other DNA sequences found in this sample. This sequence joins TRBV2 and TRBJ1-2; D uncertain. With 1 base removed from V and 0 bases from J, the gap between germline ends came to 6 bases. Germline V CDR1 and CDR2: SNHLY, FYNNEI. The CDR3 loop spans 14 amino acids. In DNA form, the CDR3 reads TGTGCCAGCAGTGAAGACAGAACTAACTATGGCTACACCTTC. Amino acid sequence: CASSEDRTNYGYTF.

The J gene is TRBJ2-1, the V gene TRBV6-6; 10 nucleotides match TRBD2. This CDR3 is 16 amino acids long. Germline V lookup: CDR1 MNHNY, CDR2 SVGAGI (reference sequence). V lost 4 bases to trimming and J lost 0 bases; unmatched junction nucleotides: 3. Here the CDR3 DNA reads TGTGCCAGCAGTTCCGGGACTAGCGCCTCCTACAATGAGCAGTTCTTC. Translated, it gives CASSSGTSASYNEQFF.

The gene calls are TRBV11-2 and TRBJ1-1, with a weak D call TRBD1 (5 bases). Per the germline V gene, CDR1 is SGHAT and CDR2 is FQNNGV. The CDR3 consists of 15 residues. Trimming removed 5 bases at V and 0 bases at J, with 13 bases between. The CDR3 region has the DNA TGTGCCAGCAGCCCCCGTCGGGGGATGAACACTGAAGCTTTCTTT. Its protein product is CASSPRRGMNTEAFF. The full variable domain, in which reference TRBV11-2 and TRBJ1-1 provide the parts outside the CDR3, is EAGVAQSPRYKIIEKRQSVAFWCNPISGHATLYWYQQILGQGPKLLIQFQNNGVVDDSQLPKDRFSAERLKGVDSTLKIQPAKLEDSAVYLCASSPRRGMNTEAFFGQGTRLTVV.

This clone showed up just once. The CDR3 DNA sequence: TGCAGCGTTGAAGGGGAGTCCTACGAGCAGTACTTC. It translates to CSVEGESYEQYF. V gene TRBV29-1 combines with J gene TRBJ2-7, with D perhaps matching TRBD2 (5 bases). Trimming left V 1 base short and J 1 base short, with 5 bases between. The CDR3 runs 12 residues. Germline CDR1 and CDR2: SQVTM and ANQGSEA.

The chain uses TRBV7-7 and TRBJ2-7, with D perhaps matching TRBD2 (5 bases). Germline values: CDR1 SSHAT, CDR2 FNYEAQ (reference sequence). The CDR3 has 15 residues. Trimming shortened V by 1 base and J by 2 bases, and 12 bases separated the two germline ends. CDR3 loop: CASSLELAPTYEQYF. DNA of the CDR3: TGTGCCAGCAGCTTAGAGCTAGCTCCAACCTACGAGCAGTACTTC.

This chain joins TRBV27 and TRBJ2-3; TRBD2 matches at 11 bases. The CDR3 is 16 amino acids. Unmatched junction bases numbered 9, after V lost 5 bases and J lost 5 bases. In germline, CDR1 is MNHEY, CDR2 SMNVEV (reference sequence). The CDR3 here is CASSPLAGGGGDTQYF. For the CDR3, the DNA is TGTGCCAGCAGTCCTTTAGCGGGAGGGGGGGGAGATACGCAGTATTTT.

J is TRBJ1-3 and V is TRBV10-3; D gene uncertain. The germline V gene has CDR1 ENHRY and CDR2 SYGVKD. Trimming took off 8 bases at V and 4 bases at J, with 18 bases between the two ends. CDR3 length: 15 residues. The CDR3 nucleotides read TGTGCCATCCTTTCTACAGAACGGAACGGAAACACCATATATTTT. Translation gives CAILSTERNGNTIYF.

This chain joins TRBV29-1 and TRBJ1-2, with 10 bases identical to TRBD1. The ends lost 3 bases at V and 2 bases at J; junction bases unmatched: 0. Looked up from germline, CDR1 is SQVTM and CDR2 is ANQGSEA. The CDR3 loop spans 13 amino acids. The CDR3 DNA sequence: TGCAGCGTTGAGGACAGGGGGAACTATGGCTACACCTTC. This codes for CSVEDRGNYGYTF.

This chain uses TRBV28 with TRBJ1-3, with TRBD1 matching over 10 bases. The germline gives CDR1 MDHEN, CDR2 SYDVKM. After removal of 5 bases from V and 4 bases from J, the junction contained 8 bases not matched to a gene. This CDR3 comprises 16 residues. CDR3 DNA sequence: TGTGCCAGCAGTCAGGGGACAGGGGAACCGGGAAACACCATATATTTT. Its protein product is CASSQGTGEPGNTIYF. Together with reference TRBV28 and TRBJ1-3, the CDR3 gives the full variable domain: DVKVTQSSRYLVKRTGEKVFLECVQDMDHENMFWYRQDPGLGLRLIYFSYDVKMKEKGDIPEGYSVSREKKERFSLILESASTNQTSMYLCASSQGTGEPGNTIYFGEGSWLTVV.